This entry lists 7 T cell receptor beta chains sequenced from one sample in a study of blood T cells in healthy people across ages. PCR was performed a second time for about 7 to 11 cycles using a sample-barcoded 5' primer and a J-beta primer mix. TCRdb re-analysed the 5' RACE reads in MiXCR, keeping a single row per CDR3 protein. The sample contains 1.4 million to 1.5 million distinct CDR3 sequences, roughly 40% of which appear only once. Material: blood. These receptors were obtained from a woman aged 18-29 years in good health.

This chain uses TRBV27 with TRBJ2-3; the match to TRBD2 covers 13 bases. The trim removed 4 bases at V and 6 bases at J, leaving 7 bases unmatched. Looked up from germline, CDR1 is MNHEY and CDR2 is SMNVEV (reference sequence). CDR3 length: 16 residues. CDR3: CASSYTSGGARDTQYF. The CDR3 DNA is TGTGCCAGCAGTTACACTAGCGGGGGGGCCAGGGATACGCAGTATTTT.

The chain carries TRBV27 and TRBJ2-1; the D gene is possibly TRBD2 (6 bases). The germline V gene encodes CDR1 MNHEY and CDR2 SMNVEV (reference sequence). V gave up 2 bases and J gave up 9 bases, with 14 bases separating them. The CDR3 has 14 amino acids. As DNA, the CDR3 is TGTGCCAGCAGTTTACGGGGGTGGATGGGTGAGCAGTTCTTC. Translated, it gives CASSLRGWMGEQFF.

This clonotype has just a few counts. This chain uses TRBV10-3 with TRBJ2-7, with D possibly TRBD2 on 5 matching bases. V was trimmed by 4 bases and J by 5 bases, leaving 9 bases between them. Germline CDR1 and CDR2: ENHRY and SYGVKD. This CDR3 has 12 amino acids. The CDR3 loop is CAISAGWDEQYF. The CDR3 DNA reads TGTGCCATCAGTGCGGGGTGGGACGAGCAGTACTTC.

The rearrangement links TRBV4-1 to TRBJ2-7; 10 bases fit TRBD2. The V gene's germline CDR1 is MGHRA and CDR2 YSYEKL. This CDR3 is 16 amino acids long. The junction had 11 bases not matched to a gene; V was cut back by 2 bases and J by 7 bases. CDR3 sequence (DNA): TGCGCCAGCAGCCAACTAGCGGGAGTAGTCTACAATGAGCAGTACTTC. Encoded protein: CASSQLAGVVYNEQYF.

This clonotype was seen just once. The rearrangement links TRBV20-1 to TRBJ1-2, with 7 nucleotides matching TRBD1. Germline V gives CDR1 DFQATT, CDR2 SNEGSKA (reference sequence). V shed 6 bases, J shed 1 base, and the junction held 11 bases outside the gene matches. This CDR3 spans 15 amino acids. In DNA, the CDR3 is TGCAGTGCCATTCCCCGGGACAGAAATAACTATGGCTACACCTTC. This translates into CSAIPRDRNNYGYTF.

This clonotype appeared many times. The chain has TRBV5-1 and TRBJ2-5, with D perhaps matching TRBD1 (5 bases). The V gene lost 0 bases and the J gene lost 5 bases, with 5 bases spanning the gap. The CDR3 is made up of 12 amino acids. Germline V gives CDR1 SGHRS, CDR2 YFSETQ. CDR3 loop: CASSLEGETQYF. CDR3 DNA sequence: TGCGCCAGCAGCTTGGAGGGGGAGACCCAGTACTTC.

This clonotype appeared a few times. V and J are TRBV20-1 and TRBJ2-3; the D gene could be TRBD1 or TRBD2 (6 bases each). This CDR3 comprises 15 residues. The V and J ends lost 6 bases and 2 bases respectively, with 18 bases between them. CDR1 DFQATT and CDR2 SNEGSKA come from the germline V gene (reference sequence). This chain's CDR3 is CSARGGLLNTDTQYF. CDR3 bases: TGCAGTGCCCGAGGGGGGCTCCTGAACACAGATACGCAGTATTTT.